This T cell receptor beta chain was captured in a study of metastatic and nonmetastatic thyroid tumors (dated by TCRdb to the early 2020s). At the level of the whole study: For patients with malignant and with benign thyroid disease, the researchers compared repertoires between peripheral blood samples and tumor or nodule tissue samples. Broad study findings and their caveats: In both blood and tumor samples, malignant tumors were reported to have significantly higher TCR beta diversity than benign nodules.

In this sample, this clone turned up many times. Its antigen is currently not known. Qualities for individual bases were not recorded, and no much larger clone is one base off. No patient had received any treatment before thyroid surgery. Using T-cell receptor beta sequencing, the study looked back at clinical samples from patients collected from about 2012 to 2018. The germline V gene specifies MNHEY as CDR1 and SVGEGT as CDR2. Counted from cysteine to phenylalanine, this CDR3 has 11 amino acids. Solely the CDR3 DNA is kept, with 33 bases framed from the first base. The junction carries 8 bases between V and J, which are trimmed by 5 bases and 7 bases respectively. Library generation was performed with PCR. TCRdb shows the sequencer as Illumina HiSeq 4000. The TCR beta-chain CDR3 region of each patient was profiled by high-throughput sequencing. Regarding the original processing steps: A classifier to discriminate distant-metastatic papillary thyroid cancer patients was built from CDR3 differences across clinicopathological groups. To measure repertoire diversity the researchers used the Shannon index, while the Morisita-Horn index served to gauge how similar the tumor and blood repertoires were. The public reads were reprocessed in TCRdb via fastp at Q25 and MiXCR, keeping in-frame beta chains. The V and J calls were determined by TCRdb, not by the authors. The sample includes roughly 30,000 clones, with around 25% observed a single time. The ten top clones hold about 14% of the sample.

Sequenced sample: blood. The sequence is built from TRBV6-2 or TRBV6-3 and TRBJ2-5; no D gene can be assigned with confidence. The source of this sequence is a female donor with papillary thyroid cancer or a benign thyroid nodule (not recorded which). Some clones in this sample may be carry-over from other donors' samples. The CDR3 is CASSNLGTQYF. The nucleotide sequence reads TGTGCCAGCAGTAACCTGGGGACCCAGTACTTC.